The T cell receptor beta chain described here comes from a study of siplizumab effects on memory and regulatory T cells (dated by TCRdb to 2018 to 2020). In the study overall: The study looked at the effect of siplizumab, an anti-CD2 antibody, on alloreactive T-cell subsets in allogeneic mixed lymphocyte reactions made from human PBMCs.

Note on this clone: Its target antigen remains unknown. No base quality information exists; no much larger clone differs at one position.

Sorted unstimulated T cells and proliferating T cells recovered from mixed lymphocyte reactions underwent TCRbeta CDR3 sequencing. Fresh whole blood from roughly ten HLA-typed healthy donors was used to isolate PBMCs. Trimming costs V 4 bases and J 6 bases, and their ends lie 11 bases apart. Counted from cysteine to phenylalanine, this CDR3 has 12 amino acids. CDR3 DNA only is kept here, 36 bases in frame from base 1. Per the germline V gene (reference sequence), SGHNT is the CDR1 and YYREEE is the CDR2. Receptor libraries were prepared by the immunoSEQ multiplex PCR assay. The deep sequencing platform assayed some 98,000 TCR templates per sample. Genomic DNA extracted from sorted T cells was used for TCRbeta CDR3 sequencing. The published analysis was carried out like this. The R programming language was used for clonal analysis of the TCRbeta CDR3 data. Alloreactive CD4+ and CD8+ clones were defined by comparing unstimulated samples with post-reaction CFSE-low samples. Regulatory or non-regulatory origin was assigned to alloreactive CD4+ clones by matching of sequences to sorted unstimulated Treg and non-Treg repertoires. TCRdb holds this immuneACCESS table with in-frame rearrangements only. Some clones are missing; in checked studies, unresolved V genes explain under half, and the rest has no known cause. D and trimming were read from the DNA, whereas the V and J calls and clone size are those reported in that table. The sample table records about 72,000 clones; 75% to 95% of these occur just once. The top ten clonotypes cover around 30% of the sample.

Broad study findings and their caveats: For roughly 75-95% of proliferating CD4+ or CD8+ clones, no naive or memory phenotype could be assigned. Greater diversity appeared to be present in unstimulated naive T cells than in memory T cells, and a substantial contribution to the alloresponse seemed to be made by naive cells. The suppressive function of proliferating Tregs from siplizumab cultures was not functionally confirmed. Among mappable alloreactive CD4+ clones, an average Treg-derived fraction of about 69% was observed with siplizumab, compared with 26.9% in control reactions. The cumulative frequency of alloreactive sequences traceable to unstimulated CD4+ memory T cells was significantly reduced by siplizumab. Because sequences at frequencies below about 10^-5 were poorly captured, only a minor fraction of alloreactive clones could be mapped back to unstimulated subsets.

The chain is made from TRBV5-4 and TRBJ2-7, with a tentative D gene TRBD2 over 6 matching bases. The sample was CD8+ T cells sorted from blood. The clonotype originates from a human donor in good health. The CDR3: CASSIPGGEQYF. At the DNA level, the sequence is TGTGCCAGCAGCATCCCCGGGGGCGAGCAGTACTTC.